The clone carrying this TCR beta chain was counted between two and nine times. The antigen is unknown. The germline gene is not matched at one end of the junction; a read error may be the cause. Other DNA sequences in the same sample also yield this CDR3. Vbeta (60) and Jbeta (13) primers were used in the PCR. Measured with immunoSEQ multiplex PCR; TCRdb has only the in-frame clones, and not every one. The sample contains 150,000 to 200,000 clones, approximately 86% of which appear only once. This CDR3 is 16 amino acids long. Germline V lookup: CDR1 MGHRA, CDR2 YSYEKL. The sample is drawn from a study of cytomegalovirus exposure and HLA in healthy donors. Study-wide results and caveats: Immune exposure was documented only through CMV serostatus. One variant, a missense change in DCLRE1C, was linked in a later analysis to TCR beta V- and J-gene trimming. An apparent linkage of common viral pathogens to several of the most significant clusters emerged in a later analysis.

The sequence was obtained from a woman under 30 in good health and CMV-seronegative. This chain uses TRBV4-1 with TRBJ2-3, with 13 bases fitting TRBD2. The sequenced material came from PBMCs. Here the CDR3 DNA reads TGTGCCAGCAGCCAGGAACTAGCGGGAGGGTCAGATACGCAGTATTTT. As protein: CASSQELAGGSDTQYF.